Only a few counts were recorded for the clone carrying this T cell receptor (beta chain). Antigen: not known. Trimming cost V 5 bases and J 2 bases; bases outside gene matches: 10. CDR3 length equals 17 residues. Looked up from germline, CDR1 is MDHEN and CDR2 is SYDVKM. PCR used 60 Vbeta primers and 13 Jbeta primers. Method: immunoSEQ multiplex PCR; TCRdb's copy keeps in-frame clones and lacks some. Of some 110,000 clones in the sample, roughly two thirds were seen once. These data originate in a study of cytomegalovirus exposure and HLA in healthy donors. Whole-study findings and limits: Later analysis placed DRB1 highest and HLA-C lowest in TCR association rates, which differed by HLA locus. There was a cluster of highly shared sequence variants that was likely a sequencing artifact. Earlier analysis yielded a pattern in which most TCR beta V segments were productive about 90% or about 30% of the time.

The specimen was PBMCs. The chain is built from TRBV28 and TRBJ1-5; 9 positions match TRBD1. This sequence originates from a woman under 40 in good health and CMV-seronegative. CDR3 bases: TGTGCCAGCAGTCCCCGCACGACAGGGGGAGGCAATCAGCCCCAGCATTTT. This codes for CASSPRTTGGGNQPQHF. The complete variable domain, with remaining parts taken from reference TRBV28 and TRBJ1-5, reads DVKVTQSSRYLVKRTGEKVFLECVQDMDHENMFWYRQDPGLGLRLIYFSYDVKMKEKGDIPEGYSVSREKKERFSLILESASTNQTSMYLCASSPRTTGGGNQPQHFGDGTRLSIL.